These 2 T cell receptor beta chains came from one sample sequenced in a study of T cell responses to AZD1222 COVID-19 vaccine. The table came from immunoSEQ multiplex PCR; TCRdb's copy has only in-frame clones and leaves some out. Found here are more than 150,000 clones, over 80% of them singletons; the top ten hold roughly 6%. The sample consisted of peripheral blood, taken on day 0 of AZD1222 vaccination. The source is an adult in good health.

This clone was observed a single time. The chain recombines TRBV19 with TRBJ1-2; 7 positions match TRBD1. CDR1 is LNHDA, CDR2 SQIVND, per germline (reference sequence). After removal of 6 bases from V and 5 bases from J, the junction contained 6 bases not matched to a gene. This CDR3 region has 13 residues. The CDR3: CASSGTAYYGYTF. CDR3 bases: TGTGCCAGTAGCGGGACAGCCTATTATGGCTACACCTTC.

The chain carries TRBV18 and TRBJ2-7; D could derive from TRBD1 or TRBD2 (6 bases each). The CDR3 has 14 residues. Germline CDR1 KGHSH, CDR2 LQKENI. V lost 8 bases and J lost 3, with 17 bases in between. In DNA form, the CDR3 reads TGTGCCAGCCAAGATAAAGGGGGGATCTACGAGCAGTACTTC. As protein: CASQDKGGIYEQYF.